This T cell receptor (beta chain) is from a study of blood T cell repertoires in COVID-19. Turning to the study itself: Collection of acute and convalescent COVID-19 samples took place in the United States, Italy and Spain.

The CDR3 runs to 13 residues. Germline lookup yields CDR1 MNHEY and CDR2 SVGAGI. V shed 4 bases, J shed 6 bases, and the junction held 6 bases outside the gene matches. In its sample, this clone was seen once. Sequenced by immunoSEQ multiplex PCR; TCRdb stores in-frame clones only, minus some. This table has approximately 44,000 clones, around 80% appearing once. The TCR was taken from a human donor in a cohort sampled during active COVID-19. Sequencing was done on a sample of peripheral blood. The chain employs TRBV6-5 and TRBJ2-7; 7 positions match TRBD1. The CDR3: CASSLTPGGEQYF. The CDR3 DNA sequence: TGTGCCAGCAGTTTAACCCCAGGGGGCGAGCAGTACTTC.